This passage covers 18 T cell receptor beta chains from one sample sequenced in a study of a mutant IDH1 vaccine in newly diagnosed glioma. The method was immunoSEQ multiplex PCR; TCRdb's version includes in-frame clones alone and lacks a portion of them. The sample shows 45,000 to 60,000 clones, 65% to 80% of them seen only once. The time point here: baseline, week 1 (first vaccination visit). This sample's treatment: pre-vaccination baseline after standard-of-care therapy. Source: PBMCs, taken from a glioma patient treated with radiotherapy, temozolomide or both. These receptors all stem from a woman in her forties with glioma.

Written as DNA, the CDR3 is TGTGCCAGTGCCCTCACTCTGGGACAGGGGGCGCGGGAGCAGTACTTC. Translating gives CASALTLGQGAREQYF. The chain couples TRBV19 to TRBJ2-7; TRBD1 matches at 12 bases. The CDR3 is 16 amino acids. V shed 8 bases, J shed 7 bases, and the junction held 15 bases outside the gene matches. Germline V CDR1 and CDR2: LNHDA, SQIVND (reference sequence).

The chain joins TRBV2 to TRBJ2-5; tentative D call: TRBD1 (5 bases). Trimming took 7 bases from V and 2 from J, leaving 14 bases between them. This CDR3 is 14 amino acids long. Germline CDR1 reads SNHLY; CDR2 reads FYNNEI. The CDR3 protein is CASIKGLSQETQYF. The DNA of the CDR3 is TGTGCCAGCATCAAGGGGCTAAGTCAAGAGACCCAGTACTTC.

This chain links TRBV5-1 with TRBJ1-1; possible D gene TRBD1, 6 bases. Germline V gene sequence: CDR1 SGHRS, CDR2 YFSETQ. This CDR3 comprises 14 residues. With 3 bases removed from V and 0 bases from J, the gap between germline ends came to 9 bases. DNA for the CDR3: TGCGCCAGCAGCTCTACAGGGCTGAACACTGAAGCTTTCTTT. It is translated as CASSSTGLNTEAFF.

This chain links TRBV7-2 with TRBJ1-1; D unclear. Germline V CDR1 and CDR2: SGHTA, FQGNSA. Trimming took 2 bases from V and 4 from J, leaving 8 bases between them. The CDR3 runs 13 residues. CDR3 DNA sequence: TGTGCCAGCAGCTTAACATGGGGCACTGAAGCTTTCTTT. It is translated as CASSLTWGTEAFF. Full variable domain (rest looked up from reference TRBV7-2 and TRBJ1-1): GAGVSQSPSNKVTEKGKDVELRCDPISGHTALYWYRQSLGQGLEFLIYFQGNSAPDKSGLPSDRFSAERTGGSVSTLTIQRTQQEDSAVYLCASSLTWGTEAFFGQGTRLTVV.

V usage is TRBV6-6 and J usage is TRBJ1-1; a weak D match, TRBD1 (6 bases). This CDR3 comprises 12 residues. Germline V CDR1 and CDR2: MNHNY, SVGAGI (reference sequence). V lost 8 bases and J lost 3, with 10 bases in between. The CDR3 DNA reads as TGTGCCAGCCACAGGGAGGACACTGAAGCTTTCTTT. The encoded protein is CASHREDTEAFF.

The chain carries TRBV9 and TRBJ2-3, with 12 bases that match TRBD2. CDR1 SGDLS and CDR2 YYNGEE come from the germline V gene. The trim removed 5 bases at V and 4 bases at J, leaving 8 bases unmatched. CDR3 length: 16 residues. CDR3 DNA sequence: TGTGCCAGCAGGGCTAGCGGGGGGGCCTTCGCAGATACGCAGTATTTT. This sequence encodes CASRASGGAFADTQYF. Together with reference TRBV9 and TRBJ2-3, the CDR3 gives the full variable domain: DSGVTQTPKHLITATGQRVTLRCSPRSGDLSVYWYQQSLDQGLQFLIQYYNGEERAKGNILERFSAQQFPDLHSELNLSSLELGDSALYFCASRASGGAFADTQYFGPGTRLTVL.

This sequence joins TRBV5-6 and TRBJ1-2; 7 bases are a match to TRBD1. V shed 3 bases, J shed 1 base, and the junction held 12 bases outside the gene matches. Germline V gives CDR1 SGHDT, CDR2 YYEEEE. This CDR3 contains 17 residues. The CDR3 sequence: CASSWRTGMGSNYGYTF. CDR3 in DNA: TGTGCCAGCAGCTGGCGGACAGGAATGGGGAGTAACTATGGCTACACCTTC.

The CDR3 is CASSEGHGPQHF. CDR3 sequence (DNA): TGTGCCAGCAGTGAAGGGCACGGGCCCCAGCATTTT. This sequence joins TRBV25-1 and TRBJ1-5; no clear D gene. In germline, CDR1 is MGHDK, CDR2 SYGVNS. There are 12 residues in the CDR3. Deletions cut 2 bases from V and 9 bases from J, with 8 bases between.

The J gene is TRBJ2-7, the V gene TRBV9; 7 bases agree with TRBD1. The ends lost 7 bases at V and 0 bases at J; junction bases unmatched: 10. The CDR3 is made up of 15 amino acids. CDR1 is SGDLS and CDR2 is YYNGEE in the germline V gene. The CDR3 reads CASSPGDRASYEQYF. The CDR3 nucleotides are TGTGCCAGCTCCCCCGGAGACAGGGCCTCCTACGAGCAGTACTTC.

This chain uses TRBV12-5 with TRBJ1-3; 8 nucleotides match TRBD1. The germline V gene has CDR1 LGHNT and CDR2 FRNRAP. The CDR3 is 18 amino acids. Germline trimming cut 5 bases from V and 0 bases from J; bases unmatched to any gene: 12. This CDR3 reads CASGPHGQGGVSGNTIYF. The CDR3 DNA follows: TGTGCTAGTGGTCCCCACGGACAGGGAGGCGTCTCTGGAAACACCATATATTTT.

This CDR3 reads CASSYGTKAFF. The CDR3 region has the DNA TGTGCCAGCAGTTACGGGACCAAAGCTTTCTTT. This chain joins TRBV6-5 and TRBJ1-1, with D possibly matching TRBD1 (5 bases). Between the trimmed V and J ends, which lost 2 bases and 9 bases, there was a span of 7 bases. The CDR3 extends over 11 amino acids. The germline V gene has CDR1 MNHEY and CDR2 SVGAGI.

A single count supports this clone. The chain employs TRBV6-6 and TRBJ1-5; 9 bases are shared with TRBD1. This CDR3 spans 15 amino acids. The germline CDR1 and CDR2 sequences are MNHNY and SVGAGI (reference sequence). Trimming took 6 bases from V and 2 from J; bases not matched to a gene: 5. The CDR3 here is CASRSTGGGNQPQHF. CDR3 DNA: TGTGCCAGCAGATCAACAGGGGGCGGCAATCAGCCCCAGCATTTT.

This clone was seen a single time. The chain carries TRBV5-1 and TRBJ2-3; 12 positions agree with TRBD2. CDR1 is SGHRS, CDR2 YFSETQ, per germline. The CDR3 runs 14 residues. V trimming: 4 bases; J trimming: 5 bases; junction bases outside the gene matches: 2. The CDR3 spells CASSRTSGIDTQYF. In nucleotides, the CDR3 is TGCGCCAGCAGCCGGACTAGCGGGATAGATACGCAGTATTTT.

CDR3 residues: CASSENRGQNQPQHF. DNA for the CDR3: TGTGCCAGCAGTGAAAATCGTGGACAGAATCAGCCCCAGCATTTT. V gene TRBV2 combines with J gene TRBJ1-5, with D tentatively TRBD1 (6 bases). V lost 2 bases and J 4 bases, leaving 12 bases between the germline ends. The CDR3 covers 15 residues. Germline CDR1 and CDR2: SNHLY and FYNNEI.

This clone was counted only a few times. Here the CDR3 reads CASSHRDGPLHGYTF. The DNA for the CDR3 is TGCGCCAGCAGCCACCGGGACGGCCCTTTGCATGGCTACACCTTC. The chain links TRBV4-1 to TRBJ1-2, with TRBD1 as a possible D gene (5 bases). Germline V gene lookup returns CDR1 MGHRA and CDR2 YSYEKL. The length of the CDR3 is 15 residues. V was shortened by 3 bases and J by 6 bases, with 17 bases between the two germline ends.

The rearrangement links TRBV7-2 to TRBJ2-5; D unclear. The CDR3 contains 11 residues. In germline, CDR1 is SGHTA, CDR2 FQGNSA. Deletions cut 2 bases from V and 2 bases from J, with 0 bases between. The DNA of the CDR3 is TGTGCCAGCAGCTTACAAGAGACCCAGTACTTC. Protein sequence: CASSLQETQYF. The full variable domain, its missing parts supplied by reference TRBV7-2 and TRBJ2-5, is GAGVSQSPSNKVTEKGKDVELRCDPISGHTALYWYRQSLGQGLEFLIYFQGNSAPDKSGLPSDRFSAERTGGSVSTLTIQRTQQEDSAVYLCASSLQETQYFGPGTRLLVL.

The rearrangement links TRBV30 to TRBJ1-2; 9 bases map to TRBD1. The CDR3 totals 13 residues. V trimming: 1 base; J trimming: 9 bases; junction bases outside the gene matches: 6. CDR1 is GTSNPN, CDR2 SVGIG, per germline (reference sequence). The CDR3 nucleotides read TGTGCCTGGAGTGGGACAGGGGAGGGAAGCTACACCTTC. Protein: CAWSGTGEGSYTF.

Written as DNA, the CDR3 is TGTGCCAGCAGCCCCCTGGGCGGGCCCATCACAGATACGCAGTATTTT. Translation: CASSPLGGPITDTQYF. The V and J genes are TRBV9 and TRBJ2-3; TRBD2 might be the D (5 bases). The CDR3 contains 16 residues. V lost 4 bases to trimming and J lost 2 bases, with 17 bases between them. Germline assignment: CDR1 SGDLS and CDR2 YYNGEE.